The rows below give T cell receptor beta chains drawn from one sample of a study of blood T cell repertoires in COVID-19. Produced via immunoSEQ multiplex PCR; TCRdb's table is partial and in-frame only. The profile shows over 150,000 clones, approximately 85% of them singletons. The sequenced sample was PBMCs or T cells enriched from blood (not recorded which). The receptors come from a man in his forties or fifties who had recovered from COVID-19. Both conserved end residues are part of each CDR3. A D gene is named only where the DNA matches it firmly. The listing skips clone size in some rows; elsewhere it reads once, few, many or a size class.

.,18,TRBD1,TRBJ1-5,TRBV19,TGTGCCAGTAGACCAGGGGACAGGGACCAAACGAGCAATCAGCCCCAGCATTTT,CASRPGDRDQTSNQPQHF
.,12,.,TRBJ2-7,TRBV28,TGTGCCAGCAGTTTACTAGGCTACGAGCAGTACTTC,CASSLLGYEQYF
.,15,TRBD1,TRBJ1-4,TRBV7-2,TGTGCCAGCAGCCCCCTGACAGGGGGTCTTGAAAAACTGTTTTTT,CASSPLTGGLEKLFF
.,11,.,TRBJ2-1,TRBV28,TGTGCCAGCATACGTGCGGCTGAGCAGTTCTTC,CASIRAAEQFF
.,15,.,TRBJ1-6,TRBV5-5,TGTGCCAGCAGCTTGGGAGTCCAGGGCAGGTCACCCCTCCACTTT,CASSLGVQGRSPLHF
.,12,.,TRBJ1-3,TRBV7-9,TGTGCCAGCAGCCCCCTCGGAAACACCATATATTTT,CASSPLGNTIYF
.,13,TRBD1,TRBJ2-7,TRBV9,TGTGCCAGCAGCGGTTACAGGGGAAACGAGCAGTACTTC,CASSGYRGNEQYF
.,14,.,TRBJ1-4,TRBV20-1,TGCAGTGCTAGTGGGGTAATTAAGGGGGAAAAACTGTTTTTT,CSASGVIKGEKLFF
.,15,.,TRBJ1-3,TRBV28,TGTGCCAGCAGGACCGGGGAGAGCTCTGGAAACACCATATATTTT,CASRTGESSGNTIYF
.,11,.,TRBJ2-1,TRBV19,TGTGCCTCGCGATGGTACGATGAGCAGTTCTTC,CASRWYDEQFF
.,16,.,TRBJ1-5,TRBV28,TGTGCCAGCAGTCCCGCTCGACGAGGGAGCAATCAGCCCCAGCATTTT,CASSPARRGSNQPQHF
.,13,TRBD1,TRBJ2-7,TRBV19,TGTGCCAGTAGTATAGCTACAGGGGACGAGCAGTACTTC,CASSIATGDEQYF
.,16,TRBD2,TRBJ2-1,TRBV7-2,TGTGCCAGCAGCTTAGGACTAGCGGGAGGGCACAATGAGCAGTTCTTC,CASSLGLAGGHNEQFF
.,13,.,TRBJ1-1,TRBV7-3,TGTGCCAGCAGCTTAGGCTGGAACACTGAAGCTTTCTTT,CASSLGWNTEAFF
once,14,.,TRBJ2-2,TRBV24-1,TGTGCCACCAGCCGGGGACAGAACACCGGGGAGCTGTTTTTT,CATSRGQNTGELFF
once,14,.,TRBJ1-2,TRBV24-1,TGTGCCACCAGTGATACCAGGGAGGAATATGGCTACACCTTC,CATSDTREEYGYTF
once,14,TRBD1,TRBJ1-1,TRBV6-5,TGTGCCAGTGGGACAGGGGGCTTTGGCACTGAAGCTTTCTTT,CASGTGGFGTEAFF
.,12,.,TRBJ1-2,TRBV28,TGTGCCAGCTCGGACAGAAAATATGGCTACACCTTC,CASSDRKYGYTF
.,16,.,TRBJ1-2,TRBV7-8,TGTGCCAGCAGCCCTAGGGGGGGGGCATGGGACTATGGCTACACCTTC,CASSPRGGAWDYGYTF
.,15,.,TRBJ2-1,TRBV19,TGTGCCAGTAGTCCCATTCTAGCGTCTTACAATGAGCAGTTCTTC,CASSPILASYNEQFF
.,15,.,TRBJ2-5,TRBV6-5,TGTGCCACCATGGGCCGTGGACACTACCAAGAGACCCAGTACTTC,CATMGRGHYQETQYF
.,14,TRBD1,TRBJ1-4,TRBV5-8,TGTGCCAGCAGCCTACAGGGGAATAATGAAAAACTGTTTTTT,CASSLQGNNEKLFF
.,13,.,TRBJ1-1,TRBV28,TGTGCCAGCAGTTCCGGGCCCCTCCGGGAGGCTTTCTTT,CASSSGPLREAFF
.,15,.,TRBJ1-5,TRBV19,TGTGCCAGTAGTCCACAGGGATTGGTTGGTCAGCCCCAGCATTTT,CASSPQGLVGQPQHF
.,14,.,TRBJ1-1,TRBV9,TGTGCCAGCAGCGCTACAGGGTCGAACACTGAAGCTTTCTTT,CASSATGSNTEAFF
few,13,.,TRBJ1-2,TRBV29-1,TGCAGCGTTAGAGAAGACGGGTTCTATGGCTACACCTTC,CSVREDGFYGYTF
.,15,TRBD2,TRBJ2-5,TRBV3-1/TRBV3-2,TGTGCCAGCAGCCAAGCCATTCGAGCGGGGGAGACCCAGTACTTC,CASSQAIRAGETQYF
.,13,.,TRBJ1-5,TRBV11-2,TGTGCCAGCAGCTCCAGTGAGGTTCAGCCCCAGCATTTT,CASSSSEVQPQHF
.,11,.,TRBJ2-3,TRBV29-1,TGCAGCTTCCGGAGTTCAGATACGCAGTATTTT,CSFRSSDTQYF
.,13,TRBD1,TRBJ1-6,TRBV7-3,TGTGCCAGTAGGGGACAGGGGGATTCACCCCTCCACTTT,CASRGQGDSPLHF
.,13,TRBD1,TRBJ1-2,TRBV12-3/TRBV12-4,TGTGCCAGCACCGGACAGGGAGTGGGCGGCTACACCTTC,CASTGQGVGGYTF
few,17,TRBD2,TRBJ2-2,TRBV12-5,TGTGCTAGTGGTAAGACTAGCGGGGGATGGAACACCGGGGAGCTGTTTTTT,CASGKTSGGWNTGELFF
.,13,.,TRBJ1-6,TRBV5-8,TGTGCCAGCAGCGGACTACAAGATTCACCCCTCCACTTT,CASSGLQDSPLHF
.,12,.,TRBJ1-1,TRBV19,TGTGCCAGGCGGTGGGGGGACACTGAAGCTTTCTTT,CARRWGDTEAFF
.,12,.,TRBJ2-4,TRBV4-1,TGCGCCAGCAGCCAAGGGGCTAACATTCAGTACTTC,CASSQGANIQYF
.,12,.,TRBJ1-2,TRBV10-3,TGTGCCATCAGTGACAGCGCGTATGGCTACACCTTC,CAISDSAYGYTF
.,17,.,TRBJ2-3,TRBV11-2,TGTGCCAGCAGCACAGGATTTTCCCCTTTTAGCACAGATACGCAGTATTTT,CASSTGFSPFSTDTQYF
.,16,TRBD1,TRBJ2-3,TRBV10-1,TGCGCCAGCAGTGAGCGTCGGGACAGGGGCACAGATACGCAGTATTTT,CASSERRDRGTDTQYF
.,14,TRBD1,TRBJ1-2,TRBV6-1,TGTGCCAGCAGTGAAGGACAGGGGGATTCCGGCTACACCTTC,CASSEGQGDSGYTF
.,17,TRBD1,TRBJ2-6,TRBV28,TGTGCCAGCAGTTGGGGGACAGTTTACTCTGGGGCCAACGTCCTGACTTTC,CASSWGTVYSGANVLTF
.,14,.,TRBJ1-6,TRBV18,TGTGCCAGCTCACCCCCCCCGGGGGGACAACCCCTCCACTTT,CASSPPPGGQPLHF
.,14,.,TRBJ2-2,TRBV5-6,TGTGCCAGCAGCTCCGCAGGGTTCACCGGGGAGCTGTTTTTT,CASSSAGFTGELFF
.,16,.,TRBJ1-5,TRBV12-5,TGTGCTAGTGGTTTGGAGGGGGGGTACGGCAATCAGCCCCAGCATTTT,CASGLEGGYGNQPQHF
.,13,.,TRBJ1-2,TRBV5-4,TGTGCCAGCAGCTTGAGTTCCGGGGAGGGCTACACCTTC,CASSLSSGEGYTF
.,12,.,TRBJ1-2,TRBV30,TGTGCCTGGAAAGAGGGCAACTATGGCTACACCTTC,CAWKEGNYGYTF
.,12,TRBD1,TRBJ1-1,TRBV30,TGTGCCTGGGGACAGGGTTCAAATGAAGCTTTCTTT,CAWGQGSNEAFF
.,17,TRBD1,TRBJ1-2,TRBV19,TGTGCCAGTAGTATAGGCCGGATGGGACAGAGTAACTATGGCTACACCTTC,CASSIGRMGQSNYGYTF
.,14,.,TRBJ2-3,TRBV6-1,TGTGCCAGCAGTGAAGACAGAGACACAGATACGCAGTATTTT,CASSEDRDTDTQYF
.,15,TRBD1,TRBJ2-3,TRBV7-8,TGTGCCAGCAGAGGGACAGGGATGGTAACAGATACGCAGTATTTT,CASRGTGMVTDTQYF
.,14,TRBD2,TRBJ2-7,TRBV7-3,TGTGCCAGCAGCCCAGCGGGAGCCGGGTACGAGCAGTACTTC,CASSPAGAGYEQYF
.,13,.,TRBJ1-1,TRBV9,TGTGCCAGCAGCGTAGGCCAGGGCACTGAAGCTTTCTTT,CASSVGQGTEAFF
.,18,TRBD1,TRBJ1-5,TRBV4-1,TGCGCCAGCAGCCAAGATGGGGGGCCGGGACAGCACCTGAGGCCCCAGCATTTT,CASSQDGGPGQHLRPQHF
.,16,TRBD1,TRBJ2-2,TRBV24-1,TGTGCCACCAGTGATTGGACAGGGGCGAACACCGGGGAGCTGTTTTTT,CATSDWTGANTGELFF